This T cell receptor beta chain was sequenced for a study of molecular identifiers for immune sequencing clone quantification. Broader study findings: Detectable among one million naive cells, according to reports, was Jurkat TCR RNA spiked in from one cell.

This CDR3 comprises 14 residues. Germline trimming cut 5 bases from V and 2 bases from J; bases unmatched to any gene: 4. Germline V CDR1 and CDR2: MNHEY, SVGAGI. Many counts were recorded for this clonotype. Its antigen is unidentified. Naive CD8 T cells underwent sorting with the CD8+CD4-CCR7+CD45RA+ definition. Both previously described methods and listed TCR primers were employed to make bulk TCR libraries. TCRdb passed the PCR reads through MiXCR, listing each CDR3 protein once. Among hundreds of thousands of distinct CDR3 sequences, 25% were seen once, and the ten largest hold 0.78%. The chain recombines TRBV6-5 with TRBJ2-5; 8 nucleotides line up with TRBD2. The TCR originated in a human donor in good health. Some libraries in this study had Jurkat cell RNA spiked in. The material sequenced was naive CD8+ T cells from blood, with Jurkat cell RNA spiked in. Subset reported: FACS-sorted CD8+CD4-CCR7+CD45RA+ naive T cells. The CDR3 coding sequence is TGTGCCAGCAGTCCGGGACTAGGGCAAGAGACCCAGTACTTC. Its translation: CASSPGLGQETQYF.